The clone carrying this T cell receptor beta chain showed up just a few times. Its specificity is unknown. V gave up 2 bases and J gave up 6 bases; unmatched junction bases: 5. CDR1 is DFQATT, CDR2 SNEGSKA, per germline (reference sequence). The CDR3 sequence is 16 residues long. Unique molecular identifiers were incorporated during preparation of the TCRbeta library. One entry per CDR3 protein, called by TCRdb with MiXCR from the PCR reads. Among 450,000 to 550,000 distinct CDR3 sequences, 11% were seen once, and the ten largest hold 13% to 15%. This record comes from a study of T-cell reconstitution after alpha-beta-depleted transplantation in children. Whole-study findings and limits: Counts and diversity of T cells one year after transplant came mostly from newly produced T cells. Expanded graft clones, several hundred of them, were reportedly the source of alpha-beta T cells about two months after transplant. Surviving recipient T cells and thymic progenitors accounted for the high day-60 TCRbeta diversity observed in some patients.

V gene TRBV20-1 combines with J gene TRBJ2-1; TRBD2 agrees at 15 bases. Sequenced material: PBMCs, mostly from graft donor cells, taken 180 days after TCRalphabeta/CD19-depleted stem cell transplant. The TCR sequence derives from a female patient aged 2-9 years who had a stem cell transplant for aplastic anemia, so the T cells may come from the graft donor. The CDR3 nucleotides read TGCAGTGCTAGATCCGGACTAGCGGGGGGGGGCAATGAGCAGTTCTTC. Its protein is CSARSGLAGGGNEQFF.